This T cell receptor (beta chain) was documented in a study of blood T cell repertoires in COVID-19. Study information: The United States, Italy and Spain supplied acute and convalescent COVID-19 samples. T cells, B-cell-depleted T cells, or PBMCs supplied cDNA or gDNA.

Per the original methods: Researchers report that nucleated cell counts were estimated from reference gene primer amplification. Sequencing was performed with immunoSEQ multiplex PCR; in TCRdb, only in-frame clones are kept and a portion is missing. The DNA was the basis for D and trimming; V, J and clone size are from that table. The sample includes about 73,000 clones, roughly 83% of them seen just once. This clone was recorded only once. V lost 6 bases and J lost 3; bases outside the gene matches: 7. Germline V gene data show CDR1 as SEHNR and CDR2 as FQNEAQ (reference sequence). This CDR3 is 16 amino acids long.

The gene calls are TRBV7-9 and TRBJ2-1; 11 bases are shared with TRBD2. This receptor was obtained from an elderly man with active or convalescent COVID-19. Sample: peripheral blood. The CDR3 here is CASRPLAGGLYNEQFF. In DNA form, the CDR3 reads TGTGCCAGCAGACCTCTAGCGGGGGGACTCTACAATGAGCAGTTCTTC.